The clone carrying this TCR beta chain turned up a few times. The CDR3 length is 16 residues. Germline CDR1 reads SGHRS; CDR2 reads YFSETQ. V gave up 6 bases and J gave up 2 bases, with 18 bases separating them. The record originates from a study of T-cell reconstitution after alpha-beta-depleted transplantation in children. The TCRbeta library was prepared with unique molecular identifiers. TCRdb re-analysed the PCR reads in MiXCR, keeping a single row per CDR3 protein. The table has about 360,000 distinct CDR3 sequences, 10% to 15% seen once. The specimen comprised PBMCs, sampled from the stem cell graft. V is TRBV5-1 and J is TRBJ2-1; tentative D call: TRBD1 (6 bases). The source is a human donor who donated a stem cell graft to a child with Fanconi anemia. The CDR3 region has the DNA TGCGCCAGCAATGAGGTCAGGGGCACCCCCTACAATGAGCAGTTCTTC. Protein: CASNEVRGTPYNEQFF.